One and the same sample provided the 21 T cell receptor beta chains below, sequenced in a study of T-cell reconstitution after alpha-beta-depleted transplantation in children. Unique molecular identifiers featured in how the TCRbeta library was prepared. TCRdb re-called the PCR reads through MiXCR, storing one row per CDR3 protein. The repertoire holds fewer than 250,000 distinct CDR3 sequences, approximately 19% seen once, with about 41% in the top ten. The source material was PBMCs, mostly from graft donor cells, sampled 360 days after TCRalphabeta/CD19-depleted stem cell transplant. The receptors derive from a male patient between 2 and 10 years old who had a stem cell transplant for acute lymphoblastic leukemia, so the T cells may come from the graft donor.

J is TRBJ2-7 and V is TRBV7-3, with D possibly called TRBD1 or TRBD2 (5 bases each). CDR3 size: 15 residues. The V end lost 5 bases, the J end lost 2 bases, and 16 bases lay between the germline ends. Germline-derived CDR1 and CDR2 are SGHTA and FQGTGA. This CDR3 is CASSAQGRGPYEQYF. CDR3 in DNA: TGTGCCAGCAGCGCGCAGGGACGGGGTCCCTACGAGCAGTACTTC.

This clonotype was seen a few times. CDR3 amino acids: CASSQDPLAGEQFF. The CDR3 bases are TGCGCCAGCAGCCAAGACCCACTAGCTGGTGAGCAGTTCTTC. The chain joins TRBV4-3 to TRBJ2-1, with a weak D call TRBD2 (6 bases). Trimming pared 0 bases from V and 9 bases from J, leaving 12 bases between. Looked up from germline, CDR1 is LGHNA and CDR2 is YSLEER. The CDR3 loop spans 14 amino acids.

This clonotype was recorded a few times. The gene calls are TRBV4-1 and TRBJ2-7; 12 nucleotides match TRBD2. The CDR3 is 17 residues long. Unmatched junction bases numbered 5, after V lost 0 bases and J lost 2 bases. Germline CDR1 MGHRA, CDR2 YSYEKL. CDR3 loop: CASSQDFLAGGTYEQYF. CDR3 in DNA: TGCGCCAGCAGCCAAGATTTCCTAGCGGGGGGGACCTACGAGCAGTACTTC.

V gene TRBV10-3 combines with J gene TRBJ2-4; no clear D gene. Trimming left V 0 bases short and J 0 bases short, with 6 bases between. Germline-derived CDR1 and CDR2 are ENHRY and SYGVKD. The CDR3 has 15 residues. In DNA, the CDR3 is TGTGCCATCAGTGAGTCGAGTATAGCCAAAAACATTCAGTACTTC. Translated: CAISESSIAKNIQYF.

This clonotype has at least ten counts. This chain connects TRBV29-1 to TRBJ2-7; D perhaps matches TRBD2 (6 bases). Germline lookup yields CDR1 SQVTM and CDR2 ANQGSEA. The V gene lost 3 bases and the J gene lost 2 bases, with 14 bases spanning the gap. The CDR3 extends over 14 amino acids. The chain's CDR3 is CSVESSGPTYEQYF. The CDR3 DNA reads TGCAGCGTTGAGTCAAGCGGGCCTACCTACGAGCAGTACTTC.

The chain uses TRBV7-2 and TRBJ2-1, with D hard to call. Germline assignment: CDR1 SGHTA and CDR2 FQGNSA. The CDR3 has 13 residues. The V end was cut by 3 bases, the J end by 9 bases, with 12 bases between. Here the CDR3 DNA reads TGTGCCAGCAGCTTGGCCACCGCAATTGAGCAGTTCTTC. This codes for CASSLATAIEQFF.

This clonotype occurred a few times. This chain joins TRBV2 and TRBJ2-5; D perhaps matches TRBD2 (7 bases). The CDR3 contains 14 residues. Trimming took off 5 bases at V and 4 bases at J, with 14 bases between the two ends. Germline values: CDR1 SNHLY, CDR2 FYNNEI. CDR3: CASSQLRGAETQYF. CDR3 nucleotide sequence: TGTGCCAGCAGTCAGCTTCGGGGGGCAGAGACCCAGTACTTC. The full variable domain, in which reference TRBV2 and TRBJ2-5 provide the parts outside the CDR3, is EPEVTQTPSHQVTQMGQEVILRCVPISNHLYFYWYRQILGQKVEFLVSFYNNEISEKSEIFDDQFSVERPDGSNFTLKIRSTKLEDSAMYFCASSQLRGAETQYFGPGTRLLVL.

This clonotype was observed a few times. The rearrangement links TRBV12-3 or TRBV12-4 to TRBJ1-5; perhaps TRBD1 as D (5 bases). The V end lost 5 bases, the J end lost 7 bases, and 9 bases lay between the germline ends. This CDR3 contains 12 residues. The CDR3 coding sequence is TGTGCCAGCAGTGCGGGGGAACAGCCCCAGCATTTT. This codes for CASSAGEQPQHF.

This clonotype was recorded many times. The chain uses TRBV15 and TRBJ1-5, with D unresolved. The CDR3 spans 13 residues. Trimming left V 6 bases short and J 6 bases short, with 12 bases between. Germline CDR1 LNHNV, CDR2 YYDKDF (reference sequence). The CDR3 region is CATSGRMGQPQHF. For the CDR3, the DNA is TGTGCCACCAGTGGTCGGATGGGTCAGCCCCAGCATTTT.

The table lists this clonotype with many counts. The CDR3 here is CASNVGGSQETQYF. The CDR3 DNA is TGTGCCAGCAACGTCGGGGGGAGCCAAGAGACCCAGTACTTC. The rearrangement uses TRBV7-8 and TRBJ2-5, with TRBD2 matching 7 bases. The trim removed 7 bases at V and 1 base at J, leaving 6 bases unmatched. This CDR3 is 14 amino acids long. Germline V gives CDR1 SGHVS, CDR2 FQNEAQ.

The chain joins TRBV3-1 to TRBJ2-3; 13 nucleotides match TRBD2. The junction had 11 bases not matched to a gene; V was cut back by 8 bases and J by 3 bases. The CDR3 covers 17 residues. Germline values: CDR1 LGHDT, CDR2 YNNKEL (reference sequence). In nucleotides, the CDR3 is TGTGCCAGCTGGCGGCGACTAGCGGGGGGTCCGACAGATACGCAGTATTTT. It codes for CASWRRLAGGPTDTQYF.

As concerns this clonotype: The germline gene is not matched at one end of the junction; a read error may be the cause. This chain uses TRBV25-1 with TRBJ1-1, with 10 nucleotides matching TRBD1. The germline V gene has CDR1 MGHDK and CDR2 SYGVNS. The CDR3 runs 15 residues. The CDR3 protein is CASSAGTGVKTEAFF. Here the CDR3 DNA reads TGTGCCAGCAGTGCGGGGACAGGGGTGAAGACTGAAGCTTTCTTT.

This clonotype was seen only once. The V gene is TRBV5-5, the J gene TRBJ2-1; D unresolved. From germline, CDR1 is SGHKS and CDR2 YYEKEE (reference sequence). V was cut by 1 base and J by 1 base, with 12 bases left in between. The CDR3 is 16 amino acids. The CDR3 DNA sequence: TGTGCCAGCAGCTTGATTGGAAAGATATCCTACAATGAGCAGTTCTTC. This sequence encodes CASSLIGKISYNEQFF.

The chain links TRBV6-2 or TRBV6-3 to TRBJ2-3; TRBD2 matches 9 bases. CDR1 is MNHEY, CDR2 SVGEGT, per germline. The V segment lost 4 bases and the J segment 0 bases; nucleotides outside the gene matches: 11. The CDR3 is 18 residues long. Written as DNA, the CDR3 is TGTGCCAGCAGTTTGGAGCTAGGGACTAGCCCTAGCACAGATACGCAGTATTTT. Translating it yields CASSLELGTSPSTDTQYF.

The chain has TRBV9 and TRBJ2-2; TRBD2 matches 11 bases. V shed 3 bases and J 5 bases; nucleotides not matched to a gene: 12. This CDR3 is 18 amino acids long. Germline CDR1 SGDLS, CDR2 YYNGEE. The CDR3 sequence: CASSALASGGTKTGELFF. As DNA, the CDR3 is TGTGCCAGCAGCGCGTTAGCTAGCGGGGGGACTAAAACCGGGGAGCTGTTTTTT.

This clonotype was detected only a few times. The chain joins TRBV5-5 to TRBJ1-1; D not resolved. CDR1 is SGHKS and CDR2 is YYEKEE in the germline V gene (reference sequence). The ends were cut back, 1 base at V and 5 bases at J, with 15 bases in the middle. This CDR3 contains 15 residues. The CDR3 is CASSLLTDLRTEAFF. The DNA of the CDR3 is TGTGCCAGCAGCTTGTTGACCGATCTGCGGACTGAAGCTTTCTTT.

V usage is TRBV29-1 and J usage is TRBJ2-3; 10 bases match TRBD1. The CDR3 covers 15 residues. V dropped 6 bases and J dropped 2; count of bases not matched to a gene: 8. CDR1 is SQVTM and CDR2 is ANQGSEA in the germline V gene. As DNA, the CDR3 is TGCAGCGTGGGGACAGGGGAGTATTTCACAGATACGCAGTATTTT. Protein sequence: CSVGTGEYFTDTQYF.

The chain is built from TRBV12-3 or TRBV12-4 and TRBJ2-4, with D possibly being TRBD1 (5 bases). With 6 bases removed from V and 0 bases from J, the gap between germline ends came to 21 bases. The CDR3 is 18 residues long. In nucleotides, the CDR3 is TGTGCCAGCAGCGCGCAGATCGACAGCTACTTAGCCAAAAACATTCAGTACTTC. Amino acid sequence: CASSAQIDSYLAKNIQYF.

The chain couples TRBV5-1 to TRBJ1-2; 9 positions agree with TRBD1. With V trimmed by 0 bases and J by 4 bases, 13 bases remained unmatched. The CDR3 contains 18 residues. CDR1 and CDR2 from the germline V gene are SGHRS and YFSETQ. CDR3 residues: CASSLDVTGGIRGYGYTF. Written as DNA, the CDR3 is TGCGCCAGCAGCTTGGACGTGACAGGGGGAATCCGCGGCTATGGCTACACCTTC. Full variable domain (outside the CDR3, taken from reference TRBV5-1 and TRBJ1-2): KAGVTQTPRYLIKTRGQQVTLSCSPISGHRSVSWYQQTPGQGLQFLFEYFSETQRNKGNFPGRFSGRQFSNSRSEMNVSTLELGDSALYLCASSLDVTGGIRGYGYTFGSGTRLTVV.

This clonotype was seen only a few times. The chain links TRBV21-1 to TRBJ2-2; the table's D call of TRBD1 was not tested on the DNA. TRBV21-1 is a pseudogene segment. This CDR3 is built from 18 residues. CDR3 nucleotide sequence: TGTGCCAGCATAGGCGTTTTACACAGGGAGACGAACACCGGGGAGCTGTTTTTT. This codes for CASIGVLHRETNTGELFF.

This chain connects TRBV5-1 to TRBJ2-3; 11 bases line up with TRBD2. Per germline, CDR1 SGHRS and CDR2 YFSETQ. The CDR3 is 14 residues long. V was clipped by 10 bases and J by 5 bases; unmatched bases: 9. The CDR3 DNA follows: TGCGCCGGACCCCGGGGACTAGCGGAAGATACGCAGTATTTT. Amino acids: CAGPRGLAEDTQYF.